This TCR beta chain was captured by sequencing in a study of T cell responses to AZD1222 COVID-19 vaccine. Study-wide results and limits: Spike-specific TCR breadth and depth rose after two AZD1222 doses. Clonal diversity may have been underestimated, and the donors were mostly white British, with more females than males.

The protocol was immunoSEQ multiplex PCR, while the TCRdb copy is restricted to in-frame clones and leaves out a portion. The sample has about 150,000 clones; about 90% are singletons. A single count supports this clone. The antigen remains unidentified. The germline CDR1 and CDR2 sequences are LNHNV and YYDKDF (reference sequence). V was shortened by 0 bases and J by 6 bases, with 8 bases between the two germline ends. This CDR3 is 14 amino acids long. This receptor was taken from an adult in good health. This specimen was peripheral blood, taken on day 0 of MenACWY control vaccination. The chain has TRBV15 and TRBJ2-2, with D unresolved. This CDR3 is CATSRDSTAGELFF. The CDR3 region has the DNA TGTGCCACCAGCAGAGATTCCACTGCCGGGGAGCTGTTTTTT.